Sequencing of this T cell receptor beta chain was carried out in a study of radiotherapy plus CTLA-4 blockade in lung cancer. Measured with immunoSEQ multiplex PCR; TCRdb has only the in-frame clones, and not every one. The profile covers tens of thousands of clones, with less than 85% appearing a single time and 8.3% taken by the ten largest. People whose metastatic non-small-cell lung cancer was chemo-refractory got focal radiation along with CTLA-4 blockade by ipilimumab. Study results and limitations: Early blood T cell clone changes and increased post-radiation serum interferon-beta were reportedly the strongest response predictors. An expansion of tumor-derived TCR clones occurred in blood after radiotherapy plus ipilimumab.

Note on this clone: Its matching antigen is unknown.

The sequence was collected from a human donor with non-small cell lung cancer who had stable disease on radiotherapy plus ipilimumab. The sequencing used peripheral blood, collected from a patient treated with radiotherapy plus ipilimumab.

The CDR3 bases are TGTGCCACCTTCAGGGGGACACAAGAGACCCAGTACTTC. Protein: CATFRGTQETQYF. The J gene is TRBJ2-5, the V gene TRBV28; the match to TRBD1 covers 7 bases. The length of the CDR3 is 13 residues. J was trimmed by 2 bases and V by 10 bases; bases with no gene match: 7. The germline V gene has CDR1 MDHEN and CDR2 SYDVKM.